This T cell receptor beta chain was documented in a study of blood T cell repertoires in COVID-19. Study at large: Some COVID-19 samples were acute and others convalescent; all came from the United States, Italy and Spain.

Original data processing: For nucleated cells, counts were estimated from reference gene primer amplification. Generated by immunoSEQ multiplex PCR, the TCRdb table keeps only in-frame clones and is missing some. The V and J calls and clone size come from that table; D and trimming were worked out from the DNA. The sample shows under 200,000 clones, over 70% of them seen only once. The V end was cut by 5 bases, the J end by 1 base, with 16 bases between. There are 16 residues in the CDR3. The V gene's germline CDR1 is PRHDT and CDR2 FYEKMQ (reference sequence). The chain is built from TRBV13 and TRBJ2-3; D gene ambiguous. This clonotype originated in a woman aged 60-70 years with acute or convalescent COVID-19. The material sequenced was peripheral blood. CDR3 in amino acids: CASSLQVWVGTDTQYF. The CDR3, as DNA: TGTGCCAGCAGCCTCCAGGTATGGGTGGGCACAGATACGCAGTATTTT. Combining the CDR3 with reference TRBV13 and TRBJ2-3 gives the whole variable domain AAGVIQSPRHLIKEKRETATLKCYPIPRHDTVYWYQQGPGQDPQFLISFYEKMQSDKGSIPDRFSAQQFSDYHSELNMSSLELGDSALYFCASSLQVWVGTDTQYFGPGTRLTVL.